The sequence of this TCR beta chain was determined in a study of T-cell reconstitution after alpha-beta-depleted transplantation in children. Notes on the study in general: Newly made T cells mostly supplied T-cell counts and diversity one year after transplant. Elevated TCRbeta diversity at day 60 was traced, in some patients, to surviving recipient T cells and thymic progenitors. There were reportedly several hundred expanded graft clones from which alpha-beta T cells came about two months after transplant.

Preparation of the TCRbeta library used unique molecular identifiers. TCRdb re-called the PCR reads through MiXCR, storing one row per CDR3 protein. The table lists hundreds of thousands of distinct CDR3 sequences, approximately 13% of them singletons, with around 2.2% in the top ten. Germline-derived CDR1 and CDR2 are SGHTA and FQGNSA. The CDR3 is made up of 16 amino acids. V lost 3 bases to trimming and J lost 5 bases, with 19 bases between them. In its sample, this clonotype was seen a few times. Its specificity is unknown. This specimen consisted of PBMCs, mostly from graft donor cells, obtained 360 days after TCRalphabeta/CD19-depleted stem cell transplant. This sequence joins TRBV7-2 and TRBJ2-5, with D maybe TRBD2 (6 bases). The receptor's source is a male patient younger than 18 who had a stem cell transplant for acute myeloid leukemia, so the T cells may come from the graft donor. The CDR3 is CASSFRRVGTGETQYF. CDR3 in DNA: TGTGCCAGCAGCTTTAGGAGGGTCGGGACTGGGGAGACCCAGTACTTC.